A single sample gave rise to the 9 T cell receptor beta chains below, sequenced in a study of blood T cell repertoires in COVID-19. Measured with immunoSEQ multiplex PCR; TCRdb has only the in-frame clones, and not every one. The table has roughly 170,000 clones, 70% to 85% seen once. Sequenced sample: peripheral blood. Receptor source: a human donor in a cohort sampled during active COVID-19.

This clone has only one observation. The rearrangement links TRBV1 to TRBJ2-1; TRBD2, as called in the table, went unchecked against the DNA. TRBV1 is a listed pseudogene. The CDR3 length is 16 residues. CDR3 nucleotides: TGCACCAGCAGCCTGGCTAGCGGGGGGGCCTACAATGAGCAGTTCTTC. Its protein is CTSSLASGGAYNEQFF.

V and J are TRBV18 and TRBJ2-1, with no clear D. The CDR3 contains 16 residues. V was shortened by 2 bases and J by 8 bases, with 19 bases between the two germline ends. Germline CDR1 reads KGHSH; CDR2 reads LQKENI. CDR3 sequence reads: CASSPMLGPEADEQFF. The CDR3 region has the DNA TGTGCCAGCTCACCAATGCTCGGCCCAGAGGCCGATGAGCAGTTCTTC.

Here the CDR3 DNA reads TGTGCCAGCAGTGAACGACAGGGATGGGGCACTGAAGCTTTCTTT. It yields the protein CASSERQGWGTEAFF. The chain employs TRBV2 and TRBJ1-1; 7 positions match TRBD1. Germline V gene data show CDR1 as SNHLY and CDR2 as FYNNEI. Trimming took 2 bases from V and 4 from J; bases not matched to a gene: 7. This CDR3 spans 15 amino acids.

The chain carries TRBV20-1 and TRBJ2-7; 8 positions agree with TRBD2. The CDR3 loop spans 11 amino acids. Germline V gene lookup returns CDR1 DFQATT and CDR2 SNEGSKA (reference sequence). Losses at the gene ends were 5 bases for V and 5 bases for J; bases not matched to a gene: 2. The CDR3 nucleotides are TGCAGTGCTGAACTAGCGGACGAGCAGTACTTC. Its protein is CSAELADEQYF.

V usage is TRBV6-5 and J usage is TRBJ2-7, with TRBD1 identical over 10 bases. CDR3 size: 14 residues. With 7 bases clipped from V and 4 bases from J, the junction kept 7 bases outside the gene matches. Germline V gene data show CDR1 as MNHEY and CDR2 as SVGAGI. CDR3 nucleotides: TGTGCCAGCAATAAACCGGGACAGGGGTACGAGCAGTACTTC. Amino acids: CASNKPGQGYEQYF.

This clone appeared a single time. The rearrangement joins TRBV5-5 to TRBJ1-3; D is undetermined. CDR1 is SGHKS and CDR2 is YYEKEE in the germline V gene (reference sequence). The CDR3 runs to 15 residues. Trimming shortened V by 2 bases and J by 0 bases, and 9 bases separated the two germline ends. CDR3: CASSLHVLSGNTIYF. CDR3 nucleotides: TGTGCCAGCAGCTTACATGTGCTCTCTGGAAACACCATATATTTT. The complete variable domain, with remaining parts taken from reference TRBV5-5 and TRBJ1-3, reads DAGVTQSPTHLIKTRGQQVTLRCSPISGHKSVSWYQQVLGQGPQFIFQYYEKEERGRGNFPDRFSARQFPNYSSELNVNALLLGDSALYLCASSLHVLSGNTIYFGEGSWLTVV.

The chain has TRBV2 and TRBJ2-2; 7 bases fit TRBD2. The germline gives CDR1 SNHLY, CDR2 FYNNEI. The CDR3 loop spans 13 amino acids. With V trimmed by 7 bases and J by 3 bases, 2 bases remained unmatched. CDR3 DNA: TGTGCCAGCAACCGGGGGGACACCGGGGAGCTGTTTTTT. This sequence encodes CASNRGDTGELFF.

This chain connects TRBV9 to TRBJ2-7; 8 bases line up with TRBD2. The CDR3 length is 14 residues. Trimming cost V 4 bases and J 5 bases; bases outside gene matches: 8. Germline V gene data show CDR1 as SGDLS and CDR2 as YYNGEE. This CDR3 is CASSQGRGAHEQYF. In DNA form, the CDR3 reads TGTGCCAGCAGCCAGGGGCGGGGGGCCCACGAGCAGTACTTC.

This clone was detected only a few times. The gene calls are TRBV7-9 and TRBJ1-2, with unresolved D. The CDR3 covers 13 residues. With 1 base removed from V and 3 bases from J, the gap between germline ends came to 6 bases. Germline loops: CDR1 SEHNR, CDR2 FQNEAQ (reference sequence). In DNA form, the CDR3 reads TGTGCCAGCAGCTTAGAGAGGTACTATGGCTACACCTTC. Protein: CASSLERYYGYTF.